These T cell receptor beta chains were read from a single sample in a study of human T cells and chemical hapten exposure. TCRdb passed the RACE reads through MiXCR, listing each CDR3 protein once. This sample has fewer than 300,000 distinct CDR3 sequences; 7.5% to 9% occur once, and the top ten carry more than 1%. The sequences come from whole blood, collected in connection with sensitization to the hapten diphenylcyclopropenone (DPC). The receptor source for this set is a man aged 18 to 30 with alopecia areata. Some clones in this sample may be carry-over from other donors' samples. Both conserved end residues are part of each CDR3. Each record gives: J gene, D gene, clone size, V gene, CDR3 length, CDR3 DNA, CDR3 protein. The D gene is left open where the match is weak. A clone size is listed for some rows: how often the clone was seen (once, few, many), or a class if it is expanded.

>TRBJ2-3|-|-|TRBV3-2|16
TGTGCCAGCAGTCATCATAGCGTGGGGGGCACAGATACGCAGTATTTT
CASSHHSVGGTDTQYF
>TRBJ2-5|TRBD2|-|TRBV6-5|14
TGTGCCAGCAGGCCTAGCGGGGGGGAAGAGACCCAGTACTTC
CASRPSGGEETQYF
>TRBJ2-1|-|few|TRBV2|10
TGTGCCAGCGTCCCAGAATCTTCGTTCTTC
CASVPESSFF
>TRBJ1-5|-|few|TRBV6-2/TRBV6-3|15
TGTGCCAGCGGACCTTTTGAGGGGGTACGGCAGCCCCAGCATTTT
CASGPFEGVRQPQHF
>TRBJ1-1|-|many|TRBV6-2/TRBV6-3|12
TGTGCCAGCAGTTACCGAGGGCCTGAAGCTTTCTTT
CASSYRGPEAFF
>TRBJ1-4|TRBD1|-|TRBV4-3|16
TGCGCCAGCAGCCAACCCCGACAGGGGGGGAATGAAAAACTGTTTTTT
CASSQPRQGGNEKLFF
>TRBJ2-5|TRBD2|-|TRBV6-2/TRBV6-3|14
TGTGCCAGCAGTTCCAGCGGGGGGCCAGAGACCCAGTACTTC
CASSSSGGPETQYF
>TRBJ2-5|-|few|TRBV7-2|13
TGTGCCAGCACCGAGGACATTTCAGAGACCCAGTACTTC
CASTEDISETQYF
>TRBJ2-3|-|-|TRBV28|16
TGTGCCAGCAGTTTTAGGGCTAGCCAGTACACAGATACGCAGTATTTT
CASSFRASQYTDTQYF
>TRBJ1-1|-|few|TRBV29-1|15
TGCAGCGTTGATGTCTCTACGGCTTTACTAGCTGAAGCTTTCTTT
CSVDVSTALLAEAFF
>TRBJ1-1|-|-|TRBV9|12
TGTGCCAGCAGCACCTCGAACACTGAAGCTTTCTTT
CASSTSNTEAFF
>TRBJ2-7|-|few|TRBV12-3/TRBV12-4|13
TGTGCCAGCAGTTTAAACAGCCCCTACGAGCAGTACTTC
CASSLNSPYEQYF
>TRBJ2-1|-|many|TRBV28|15
TGTGCCAGCAGTTTGGAGGGGGCCCTCTACAATGAGCAGTTCTTC
CASSLEGALYNEQFF
>TRBJ1-1|-|many|TRBV6-2/TRBV6-3|16
TGTGCCAGCAGCTTCCTGCGGGGGAGGCTGTACACTGAAGCTTTCTTT
CASSFLRGRLYTEAFF
>TRBJ1-2|-|few|TRBV4-1|16
TGCGCCAGCAGCCAAGAGGGGCTGGGAGCTAACTATGGCTACACCTTC
CASSQEGLGANYGYTF
>TRBJ2-1|TRBD2|-|TRBV20-1|15
TGCAGTGCTGTTCAACTAGCGGGGGGGCACAATGAGCAGTTCTTC
CSAVQLAGGHNEQFF
>TRBJ2-3|-|many|TRBV12-3/TRBV12-4|14
TGTGCCAGCAGTTTTGTGGGTATCACAGATACGCAGTATTTT
CASSFVGITDTQYF
>TRBJ1-6|-|many|TRBV5-1|15
TGCGCCAGCAGCCCCTCCACAGGGACGAATTCACCCCTCCACTTT
CASSPSTGTNSPLHF
>TRBJ2-1|-|few|TRBV12-3/TRBV12-4|12
TGTGCCAGCAGTTACTCGGGCAATGAGCAGTTCTTC
CASSYSGNEQFF
>TRBJ2-7|TRBD1|many|TRBV7-2|14
TGTGCCAGCAGTTTACCAGGGGGCGCCTACGAGCAGTACTTC
CASSLPGGAYEQYF
>TRBJ2-5|-|-|TRBV3-1|14
TGTGCCAGCAGCCAAGATCTCGGAGTAGAGACCCAGTACTTC
CASSQDLGVETQYF
>TRBJ2-1|-|few|TRBV6-5|17
TGTGCCAGCAGTTACGCGGCTAGCGACTACTTCTACAATGAGCAGTTCTTC
CASSYAASDYFYNEQFF
>TRBJ2-1|TRBD2|many|TRBV7-9|18
TGTGCCAGCAGCTTATTAAGCGGGGGGGCCGATTATCACTATGAGCAGTTCTTC
CASSLLSGGADYHYEQFF